This T cell receptor (beta chain) emerged from a study of blood T cell repertoires in COVID-19. Looking at the study overall: Italy, Spain and the United States were the sources of the convalescent and acute COVID-19 samples. T cells, B-cell-depleted T cells, or PBMCs supplied cDNA or gDNA.

This clone was counted between two and nine times. Germline loops: CDR1 SGDLS, CDR2 YYNGEE. V shed 4 bases and J 6 bases; nucleotides not matched to a gene: 4. The CDR3 has 13 amino acids. Original handling: Amplifying reference gene primers gave estimates of nucleated cell counts. The method was immunoSEQ multiplex PCR; TCRdb's version includes in-frame clones alone and lacks a portion of them. For V, J and clone size, that table is used; D and trimming come from the DNA. The sample yields some 350,000 clones, about 90% seen once. The TCR comes from a young man with active or convalescent COVID-19. The sample consisted of peripheral blood. The chain recombines TRBV9 with TRBJ1-5, with 7 bases lining up with TRBD1. The DNA of the CDR3 is TGTGCCAGCAGCAGAGGGGGCGGTCAGCCCCAGCATTTT. Amino acid sequence: CASSRGGGQPQHF.